This TCR beta chain came from a study of regulatory T cells in long-lasting Graves disease. Study results and caveats: The small sample size may have reduced accuracy.

Germline V CDR1 and CDR2: MDHEN, SYDVKM. This CDR3 has 17 residues. V dropped 7 bases and J dropped 2 bases, with 20 bases sitting between them. This clonotype was seen ten or more times. Antigen: not known. TCR beta libraries were built with iRepertoire HTBI primers and Arm-PCR of CDR3 regions. TCRdb reprocessed the multiplex PCR reads via MiXCR and lists one record per CDR3 protein. The data show approximately 400,000 distinct CDR3 sequences, with roughly 12% seen just once and 18% held by the top ten. Time point here: newly diagnosed GD, antithyroid drugs for less than 3 months. Making the TCR library involved RNA that had been extracted from PBMCs. Another study also made use of these data, one on T cells in Graves' hyperthyroidism and ophthalmopathy. According to that study: Diagnoses used clinical symptoms, serum thyroxine and TRAb, thyroid ultrasound and orbital computed tomography. During a first-round RT-PCR of the TCR CDR3, the HTBI primer set was used.

This TCR was sampled from a woman aged 18-35 years with Graves disease. This chain joins TRBV28 and TRBJ2-2; the D gene is possibly TRBD2 (6 bases). Source: peripheral blood mononuclear cells (PBMCs), taken at new diagnosis, from a patient treated with antithyroid drugs. DNA for the CDR3: TGTGCCAGCAAGAGTCGGCTAGCGACCAGAAACACCGGGGAGCTGTTTTTT. Translated, it gives CASKSRLATRNTGELFF.